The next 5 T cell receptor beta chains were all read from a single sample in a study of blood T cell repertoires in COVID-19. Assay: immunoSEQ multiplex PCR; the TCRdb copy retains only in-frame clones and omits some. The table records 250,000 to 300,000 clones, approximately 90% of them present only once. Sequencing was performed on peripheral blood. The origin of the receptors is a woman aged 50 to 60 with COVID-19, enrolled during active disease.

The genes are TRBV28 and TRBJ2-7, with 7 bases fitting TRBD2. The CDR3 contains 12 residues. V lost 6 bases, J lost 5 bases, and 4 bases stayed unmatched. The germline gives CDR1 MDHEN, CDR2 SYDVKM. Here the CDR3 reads CASSTGLNEQYF. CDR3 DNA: TGTGCCAGCAGCACGGGACTAAACGAGCAGTACTTC.

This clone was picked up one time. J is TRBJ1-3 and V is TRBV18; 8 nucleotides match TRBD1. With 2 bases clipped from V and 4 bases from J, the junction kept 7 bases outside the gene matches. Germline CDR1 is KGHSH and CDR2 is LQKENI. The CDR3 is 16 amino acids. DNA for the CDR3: TGTGCCAGCTCACCAGGTGCAGGGGGCCCAGGAAACACCATATATTTT. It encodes CASSPGAGGPGNTIYF.

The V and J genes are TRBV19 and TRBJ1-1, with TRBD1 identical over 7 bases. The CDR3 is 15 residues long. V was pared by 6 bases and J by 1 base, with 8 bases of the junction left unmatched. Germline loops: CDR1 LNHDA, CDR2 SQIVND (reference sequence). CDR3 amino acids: CASRDLQGWNTEAFF. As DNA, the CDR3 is TGTGCCAGTAGGGATCTACAGGGGTGGAACACTGAAGCTTTCTTT.

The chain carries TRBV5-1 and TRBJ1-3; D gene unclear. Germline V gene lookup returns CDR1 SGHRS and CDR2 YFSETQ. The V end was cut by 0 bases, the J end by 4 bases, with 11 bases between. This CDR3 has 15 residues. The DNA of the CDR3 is TGCGCCAGCAGCTTGGGGAGCCCTGGGGGAAACACCATATATTTT. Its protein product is CASSLGSPGGNTIYF.

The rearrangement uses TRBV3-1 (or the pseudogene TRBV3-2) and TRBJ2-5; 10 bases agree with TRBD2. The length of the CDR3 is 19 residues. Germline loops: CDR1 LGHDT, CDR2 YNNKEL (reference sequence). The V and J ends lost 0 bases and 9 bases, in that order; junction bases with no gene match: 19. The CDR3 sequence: CASSQDHPLEREGPLAQYF. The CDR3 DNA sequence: TGTGCCAGCAGCCAAGACCACCCTCTTGAGCGGGAGGGCCCGTTGGCCCAGTACTTC.